The clone carrying this T cell receptor beta chain was observed a handful of times. Its target is unknown. These data originate in a study of blood T cells in healthy people across ages. Whole-study results and caveats: Per-million-T-cell TCR beta diversity fell roughly linearly with age. Researchers report that TCR beta diversity correlated strongly with naive T cell percentage.

Germline V gene sequence: CDR1 SGHDT, CDR2 YYEEEE. This CDR3 has 16 amino acids. V shed 1 base and J shed 0 bases, with 11 bases lying between them. Primers used in a second PCR of roughly 7 to 12 cycles were a sample-barcoded 5' primer and a J-beta primer mix. Via MiXCR, TCRdb re-called the 5' RACE reads, giving one row per CDR3 protein. The table records around 990,000 distinct CDR3 sequences, more than 30% of them present only once. Sequencing was performed on blood. This chain connects TRBV5-6 to TRBJ2-4; no firm D call. The TCR comes from a man younger than 35 in good health. In nucleotides, the CDR3 is TGTGCCAGCAGCTTGATTCTCGAGCTAGCCAAAAACATTCAGTACTTC. This translates into CASSLILELAKNIQYF.